The clone carrying this TCR beta chain showed up many times. Its antigen is still unknown. Genomic DNA, the template, was used for profiling of the TCR beta VDJ and CDR3. TCRdb redid the calling of the reads with MiXCR, one entry per CDR3 protein. This repertoire shows 210,000 or so distinct CDR3 sequences, around 50% found once; its top ten account for 20%. Germline V lookup: CDR1 SGHVS, CDR2 FQNEAQ. The CDR3 sequence is 12 residues long. Trimming left V 4 bases short and J 2 bases short, with 3 bases between. Sequencing involved patients with CD8+CD57+ cell expansion previously shown by flow cytometry. Patients were untreated when blood was sampled. These data originate in a study of CD8+CD57+ T cells in acquired aplastic anemia. Whole-study findings and limits: Patients were compared with controls for CD8+ Simpson's diversity, and no significant difference emerged.

Sequenced: sorted CD4+, CD8+, or CD8+CD57+ T cells (not recorded which) from PBMCs. V and J are TRBV7-8 and TRBJ1-3; D is ambiguous. The sequence was obtained from a human donor with aplastic anemia. CDR3 nucleotide sequence: TGTGCCAGCAGCTCAACTGGAAACACCATATATTTT. Its translation is CASSSTGNTIYF.